The sequence of this TCR beta chain was determined in a study of blood T cells in healthy people across ages. Germline V gives CDR1 MGHRA, CDR2 YSYEKL. V lost 3 bases to trimming and J lost 13 bases; unmatched junction nucleotides: 15. This CDR3 has 16 amino acids. Alongside a J-beta primer mix, a sample-barcoded 5' primer served in a second PCR lasting roughly 6 to 11 cycles. MiXCR was run by TCRdb on the 5' RACE reads, yielding one entry per CDR3 protein. Here the sample spans fewer than 1,200,000 distinct CDR3 sequences, approximately 25% being singletons. This sample was also put to use in a study of T cells of mothers and their children. That report adds: Thymic selection molds TCR recombination output in a comparable way in related and unrelated pairs.

This chain uses TRBV4-1 with TRBJ1-4, with TRBD1 matching 9 bases. The sequence came from a girl aged 2-15 years in good health. The source material was blood. CDR3 amino acids: CASSQSRDRVVSGLFF. In DNA, the CDR3 is TGCGCCAGCAGCCAGTCGCGGGACAGGGTGGTATCCGGACTGTTTTTT.